These T cell receptor beta chains were read from a single sample in a study of post-analysis software for immune sequencing data. TCRdb independently ran MiXCR on the PCR reads; one entry per CDR3 protein. The sample includes about 680,000 distinct CDR3 sequences, 55% to 60% of them seen just once. Material for sequencing was blood. The receptors come from a girl aged 2 to 10 with multiple sclerosis. CDR3s include the opening cysteine and the closing phenylalanine or tryptophan. The D gene is left open where the match is weak. Clone size is given for some rows only: seen once, a few or many times, or a class if the clone is expanded.

V gene: TRBV4-2
D gene: NA
clone size: NA
J gene: TRBJ1-5
CDR3 protein: CASSQFTQGSNQPQHF
CDR3 DNA: TGTGCCAGCAGCCAATTTACTCAGGGGTCCAATCAGCCCCAGCATTTT

V gene: TRBV7-9
D gene: TRBD1
clone size: NA
J gene: TRBJ2-7
CDR3 protein: CASSSDRAQDEQYF
CDR3 DNA: TGTGCCAGCAGCTCCGACAGGGCTCAGGACGAGCAGTACTTC

V gene: TRBV4-1
D gene: NA
clone size: NA
J gene: TRBJ1-6
CDR3 protein: CASSSRILPGDSPLHF
CDR3 DNA: TGCGCCAGCAGTTCCAGAATTCTTCCCGGGGATTCACCCCTCCACTTT

V gene: TRBV20-1
D gene: TRBD2
clone size: few
J gene: TRBJ2-5
CDR3 protein: CSARDVSRGVGIPTQYF
CDR3 DNA: TGCAGTGCTAGAGACGTCTCCCGGGGGGTGGGCATCCCGACCCAGTACTTC

V gene: TRBV29-1
D gene: NA
clone size: NA
J gene: TRBJ2-1
CDR3 protein: CSVATSSPVEQFF
CDR3 DNA: TGCAGCGTCGCGACTAGTTCCCCTGTCGAGCAGTTCTTC

V gene: TRBV28
D gene: NA
clone size: NA
J gene: TRBJ1-1
CDR3 protein: CASSSGRTEAFF
CDR3 DNA: TGTGCCAGCAGTTCAGGGCGGACTGAAGCTTTCTTT

V gene: TRBV20-1
D gene: NA
clone size: NA
J gene: TRBJ2-5
CDR3 protein: CSARGDRETQYF
CDR3 DNA: TGCAGTGCTAGAGGGGACCGGGAGACCCAGTACTTC

V gene: TRBV4-1
D gene: TRBD1
clone size: NA
J gene: TRBJ2-1
CDR3 protein: CASSQVGQGGSGQFF
CDR3 DNA: TGCGCCAGCAGCCAAGTCGGACAGGGGGGGAGTGGGCAGTTCTTC

V gene: TRBV20-1
D gene: TRBD2
clone size: NA
J gene: TRBJ2-5
CDR3 protein: CSARVTGGEETQYF
CDR3 DNA: TGCAGTGCTAGAGTTACCGGGGGGGAAGAGACCCAGTACTTC

V gene: TRBV5-1
D gene: TRBD2
clone size: NA
J gene: TRBJ2-1
CDR3 protein: CASSFLAGQSYNEQFF
CDR3 DNA: TGCGCCAGCAGCTTTCTAGCGGGCCAATCCTACAATGAGCAGTTCTTC

V gene: TRBV6-5
D gene: TRBD1
clone size: NA
J gene: TRBJ2-7
CDR3 protein: CASSYPRQGVQYF
CDR3 DNA: TGTGCCAGCAGTTACCCTAGACAGGGGGTACAGTACTTC

V gene: TRBV12-3/TRBV12-4
D gene: TRBD2
clone size: NA
J gene: TRBJ2-5
CDR3 protein: CASSSPGLADPGTQYF
CDR3 DNA: TGTGCCAGCAGTTCGCCGGGACTAGCGGATCCGGGGACCCAGTACTTC

V gene: TRBV7-2
D gene: NA
clone size: few
J gene: TRBJ2-3
CDR3 protein: CASSLLGGATDTQYF
CDR3 DNA: TGTGCCAGCAGCTTACTCGGGGGAGCCACAGATACGCAGTATTTT

V gene: TRBV6-1
D gene: NA
clone size: NA
J gene: TRBJ1-2
CDR3 protein: CAIPWQQGAYGYTF
CDR3 DNA: TGTGCCATTCCCTGGCAGCAGGGTGCCTATGGCTACACCTTC

V gene: TRBV27
D gene: NA
clone size: NA
J gene: TRBJ2-3
CDR3 protein: CASSSRTEGPSTDTQYF
CDR3 DNA: TGTGCCAGCAGTTCCAGGACGGAGGGCCCTAGCACAGATACGCAGTATTTT

V gene: TRBV27
D gene: NA
clone size: NA
J gene: TRBJ2-2
CDR3 protein: CASSLYFDTGELFF
CDR3 DNA: TGTGCCAGCAGTTTATACTTTGACACCGGGGAGCTGTTTTTT

V gene: TRBV20-1
D gene: NA
clone size: once
J gene: TRBJ2-3
CDR3 protein: CSASRGGRTDTQYF
CDR3 DNA: TGCAGTGCTAGCAGGGGGGGGCGCACAGATACGCAGTATTTT

V gene: TRBV4-1
D gene: NA
clone size: NA
J gene: TRBJ2-7
CDR3 protein: CASSQDEASARGYEQYF
CDR3 DNA: TGCGCCAGCAGCCAAGATGAGGCTAGCGCAAGGGGCTACGAGCAGTACTTC

V gene: TRBV7-3
D gene: TRBD2
clone size: NA
J gene: TRBJ2-3
CDR3 protein: CASSLGHGRGADTQYF
CDR3 DNA: TGTGCCAGCAGCTTAGGTCACGGGAGGGGTGCGGATACGCAGTATTTT

V gene: TRBV6-5
D gene: NA
clone size: NA
J gene: TRBJ2-3
CDR3 protein: CATKIGVWEETDTQYF
CDR3 DNA: TGTGCCACCAAAATCGGAGTTTGGGAGGAGACAGATACGCAGTATTTT

V gene: TRBV7-2
D gene: TRBD1
clone size: NA
J gene: TRBJ2-2
CDR3 protein: CASSLDRGYTGELFF
CDR3 DNA: TGTGCCAGCAGCTTAGACAGGGGTTACACCGGGGAGCTGTTTTTT

V gene: TRBV7-3
D gene: NA
clone size: NA
J gene: TRBJ2-1
CDR3 protein: CASSLTRTLGNEQFF
CDR3 DNA: TGTGCCAGCAGCTTAACCCGGACGCTGGGGAATGAGCAGTTCTTC

V gene: TRBV3-1
D gene: NA
clone size: NA
J gene: TRBJ2-2
CDR3 protein: CASSYYGGPDTGELFF
CDR3 DNA: TGTGCCAGCAGCTACTACGGGGGGCCGGACACCGGGGAGCTGTTTTTT

V gene: TRBV18
D gene: NA
clone size: few
J gene: TRBJ2-3
CDR3 protein: CASSPREPNTDTQYF
CDR3 DNA: TGTGCCAGCTCACCCAGGGAGCCAAACACAGATACGCAGTATTTT

V gene: TRBV7-9
D gene: NA
clone size: NA
J gene: TRBJ2-1
CDR3 protein: CAQIPPDEQFF
CDR3 DNA: TGTGCCCAAATTCCCCCCGATGAGCAGTTCTTC

V gene: TRBV5-1
D gene: TRBD1
clone size: few
J gene: TRBJ2-7
CDR3 protein: CASSPRTGVYEQYF
CDR3 DNA: TGTGCCAGCAGCCCGAGGACAGGGGTTTACGAGCAGTACTTC

V gene: TRBV25-1
D gene: TRBD1
clone size: NA
J gene: TRBJ2-4
CDR3 protein: CASSVLGQGPNIQYF
CDR3 DNA: TGTGCCAGCAGTGTCCTAGGACAGGGGCCGAACATTCAGTACTTC

V gene: TRBV6-5
D gene: TRBD2
clone size: NA
J gene: TRBJ2-3
CDR3 protein: CASSWLAGALDTQYF
CDR3 DNA: TGTGCCAGCAGTTGGTTAGCGGGAGCTCTAGATACGCAGTATTTT

V gene: TRBV27
D gene: NA
clone size: few
J gene: TRBJ2-4
CDR3 protein: CASSSWPPTRNIQYF
CDR3 DNA: TGTGCCAGCAGTTCGTGGCCCCCCACCAGAAACATTCAGTACTTC

V gene: TRBV2
D gene: NA
clone size: NA
J gene: TRBJ2-3
CDR3 protein: CASGNINPDTQYF
CDR3 DNA: TGTGCCAGCGGGAACATTAACCCAGATACGCAGTATTTT

V gene: TRBV7-3
D gene: TRBD2
clone size: NA
J gene: TRBJ2-1
CDR3 protein: CASSSVAGGPSGEQFF
CDR3 DNA: TGTGCCAGCAGCTCAGTGGCGGGAGGGCCTTCGGGTGAGCAGTTCTTC

V gene: TRBV6-5
D gene: NA
clone size: NA
J gene: TRBJ2-1
CDR3 protein: CASSPIFTGQFNEQFF
CDR3 DNA: TGTGCCAGCAGTCCCATATTTACAGGGCAATTCAATGAGCAGTTCTTC

V gene: TRBV7-8
D gene: TRBD2
clone size: few
J gene: TRBJ2-7
CDR3 protein: CASSLSSGEGRSYEQYF
CDR3 DNA: TGTGCCAGCAGCTTAAGTAGCGGGGAAGGACGCTCCTACGAGCAGTACTTC

V gene: TRBV11-2
D gene: TRBD2
clone size: NA
J gene: TRBJ2-7
CDR3 protein: CASSPTSGGAYEQYF
CDR3 DNA: TGTGCCAGCAGCCCGACTAGCGGGGGGGCCTACGAGCAGTACTTC

V gene: TRBV20-1
D gene: NA
clone size: NA
J gene: TRBJ2-5
CDR3 protein: CSARVPVLETQYF
CDR3 DNA: TGCAGTGCTAGAGTGCCCGTTCTAGAGACCCAGTACTTC

V gene: TRBV5-6
D gene: NA
clone size: NA
J gene: TRBJ2-3
CDR3 protein: CASSPAPDTQYF
CDR3 DNA: TGTGCCAGCAGCCCGGCCCCTGATACGCAGTATTTT

V gene: TRBV12-3/TRBV12-4
D gene: NA
clone size: NA
J gene: TRBJ2-7
CDR3 protein: CASWRTSTREQYF
CDR3 DNA: TGTGCCAGCTGGAGAACTAGCACTCGCGAGCAGTACTTC

V gene: TRBV20-1
D gene: TRBD1
clone size: NA
J gene: TRBJ2-7
CDR3 protein: CSAPRDRGSSYEQYF
CDR3 DNA: TGCAGTGCTCCCCGGGACAGGGGTAGCTCCTACGAGCAGTACTTC

V gene: TRBV10-1
D gene: NA
clone size: few
J gene: TRBJ2-5
CDR3 protein: CASSERIGGTQYF
CDR3 DNA: TGCGCCAGCAGTGAAAGGATCGGGGGGACCCAGTACTTC

V gene: TRBV12-3/TRBV12-4
D gene: NA
clone size: few
J gene: TRBJ1-2
CDR3 protein: CASSTKVPKDYGYTF
CDR3 DNA: TGTGCCAGCAGCACCAAAGTCCCGAAGGACTATGGCTACACCTTC

V gene: TRBV4-2
D gene: TRBD2
clone size: NA
J gene: TRBJ2-1
CDR3 protein: CASSQGTSGSLRQFF
CDR3 DNA: TGTGCCAGCAGCCAAGGGACTAGCGGGAGTCTCCGGCAGTTCTTC

V gene: TRBV29-1
D gene: TRBD2
clone size: few
J gene: TRBJ2-7
CDR3 protein: CSVEILAGGNSEQYF
CDR3 DNA: TGCAGCGTCGAAATACTAGCGGGAGGGAACTCCGAGCAGTACTTC

V gene: TRBV4-1
D gene: TRBD1
clone size: once
J gene: TRBJ1-2
CDR3 protein: CASSPKPGQGAGGYTF
CDR3 DNA: TGCGCCAGCAGCCCTAAGCCGGGACAGGGGGCAGGGGGCTACACCTTC

V gene: TRBV11-3
D gene: TRBD2
clone size: NA
J gene: TRBJ2-1
CDR3 protein: CASSLGRGRASNEQFF
CDR3 DNA: TGTGCCAGCAGCTTAGGCCGCGGGAGGGCCTCCAATGAGCAGTTCTTC

V gene: TRBV5-1
D gene: NA
clone size: NA
J gene: TRBJ2-3
CDR3 protein: CASSLTLKGDTQYF
CDR3 DNA: TGCGCCAGCAGCTTGACTCTAAAGGGAGATACGCAGTATTTT

V gene: TRBV29-1
D gene: NA
clone size: NA
J gene: TRBJ1-1
CDR3 protein: CSVDRGGGDTEAFF
CDR3 DNA: TGCAGCGTTGATCGTGGAGGGGGGGACACTGAAGCTTTCTTT